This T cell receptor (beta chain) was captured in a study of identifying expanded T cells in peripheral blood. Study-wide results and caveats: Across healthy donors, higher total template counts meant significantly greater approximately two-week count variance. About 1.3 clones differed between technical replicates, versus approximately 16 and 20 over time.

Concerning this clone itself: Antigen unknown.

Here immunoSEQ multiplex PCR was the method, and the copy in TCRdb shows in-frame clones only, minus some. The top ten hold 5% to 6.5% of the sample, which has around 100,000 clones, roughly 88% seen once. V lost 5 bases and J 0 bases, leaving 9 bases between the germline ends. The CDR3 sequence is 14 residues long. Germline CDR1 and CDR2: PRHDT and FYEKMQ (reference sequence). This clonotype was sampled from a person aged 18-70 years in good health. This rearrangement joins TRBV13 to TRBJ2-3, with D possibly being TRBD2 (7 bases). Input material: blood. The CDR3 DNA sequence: TGTGCCAGCAGCCCGGGGGGCAGCACAGATACGCAGTATTTT. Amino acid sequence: CASSPGGSTDTQYF.